The rows below give T cell receptor beta chains drawn from one sample of a study of shared clonotypes between healthy human individuals. The table came from immunoSEQ multiplex PCR; TCRdb's copy has only in-frame clones and leaves some out. This sample has 950,000 to 1,300,000 clones; approximately 68% occur once, and the top ten carry approximately 1.5%. Source material: memory CD4+ T cells sorted from blood. These receptors originate from a young man in good health. Both conserved end residues are part of each CDR3. Fields, in order: J gene, D gene, CDR3 length, clone size, V gene, CDR3 DNA, CDR3 protein. A D gene is named only where the DNA matches it firmly. A clone size is listed for some rows: how often the clone was seen (once, few, many), or a class if it is expanded.

J gene: TRBJ2-7
D gene: NA
CDR3 length: 12
clone size: NA
V gene: TRBV30
CDR3 DNA: TGTGCCTGGAGCCCACATCGGGACGAGCAGTACTTC
CDR3 protein: CAWSPHRDEQYF

J gene: TRBJ2-3
D gene: TRBD2
CDR3 length: 14
clone size: NA
V gene: TRBV9
CDR3 DNA: TGTGCCACCGTCAGCGGGAGGGCCGTAGATACGCAGTATTTT
CDR3 protein: CATVSGRAVDTQYF

J gene: TRBJ2-1
D gene: NA
CDR3 length: 15
clone size: NA
V gene: TRBV11-1
CDR3 DNA: TGTGCCAGCAGCTTTCGGGGGTCGGGTGGCAATGAGCAGTTCTTC
CDR3 protein: CASSFRGSGGNEQFF

J gene: TRBJ2-2
D gene: TRBD1
CDR3 length: 15
clone size: NA
V gene: TRBV10-2
CDR3 DNA: TGCGCCAGCAGTGACACCGGGACAGGGACCGGGGAGCTGTTTTTT
CDR3 protein: CASSDTGTGTGELFF

J gene: TRBJ1-2
D gene: TRBD1
CDR3 length: 15
clone size: NA
V gene: TRBV5-1
CDR3 DNA: TGCGCCAGCAGCGTGACAGGGGGTCGAGGTTATGGCTACACCTTC
CDR3 protein: CASSVTGGRGYGYTF

J gene: TRBJ2-7
D gene: NA
CDR3 length: 15
clone size: NA
V gene: TRBV6-1
CDR3 DNA: TGTGCCAGCAGCGCTCCACGGACCTTCGTCCACGAGCAGTACTTC
CDR3 protein: CASSAPRTFVHEQYF

J gene: TRBJ2-1
D gene: NA
CDR3 length: 12
clone size: NA
V gene: TRBV6-5
CDR3 DNA: TGTGCCACCCGGTCCTCCTACAATGAGCAGTTCTTC
CDR3 protein: CATRSSYNEQFF

J gene: TRBJ2-5
D gene: NA
CDR3 length: 14
clone size: NA
V gene: TRBV7-2
CDR3 DNA: TGTGCCAGCAGGTCGGGACATTCACAAGAGACCCAGTACTTC
CDR3 protein: CASRSGHSQETQYF

J gene: TRBJ2-7
D gene: NA
CDR3 length: 15
clone size: few
V gene: TRBV7-9
CDR3 DNA: TGTGCCAGCAGCCCCTCCTCGGCAGGGGTGGGCGAGCAGTACTTC
CDR3 protein: CASSPSSAGVGEQYF

J gene: TRBJ1-1
D gene: NA
CDR3 length: 14
clone size: few
V gene: TRBV7-8
CDR3 DNA: TGTGCCAGCAGCTTAAAGGTGATTAACACTGAAGCTTTCTTT
CDR3 protein: CASSLKVINTEAFF

J gene: TRBJ2-4
D gene: NA
CDR3 length: 15
clone size: NA
V gene: TRBV2
CDR3 DNA: TGTGCCAGCAGTGATAGGGAGCTAGCCAAAAACATTCAGTACTTC
CDR3 protein: CASSDRELAKNIQYF

J gene: TRBJ1-2
D gene: NA
CDR3 length: 15
clone size: NA
V gene: TRBV5-6
CDR3 DNA: TGTGCCAGCAGCTTGGTTCAGGTCAGGGACTATGGCTACACCTTC
CDR3 protein: CASSLVQVRDYGYTF

J gene: TRBJ2-2
D gene: NA
CDR3 length: 14
clone size: NA
V gene: TRBV11-2
CDR3 DNA: TGTGCCAGCAGCTTAGGTCTCTTGACCGGGGAGCTGTTTTTT
CDR3 protein: CASSLGLLTGELFF

J gene: TRBJ2-3
D gene: TRBD2
CDR3 length: 17
clone size: NA
V gene: TRBV7-2
CDR3 DNA: TGTGCCAGCAGCTTAGTTGGGCTAGCGGTTCGCACAGATACGCAGTATTTT
CDR3 protein: CASSLVGLAVRTDTQYF

J gene: TRBJ2-7
D gene: NA
CDR3 length: 14
clone size: NA
V gene: TRBV11-2
CDR3 DNA: TGTGCCAGCAGCAACGAGTTGGCGGGCTACGAGCAGTACTTC
CDR3 protein: CASSNELAGYEQYF

J gene: TRBJ2-2
D gene: NA
CDR3 length: 12
clone size: NA
V gene: TRBV5-5
CDR3 DNA: TGTGCCAGCAGCTTGTCCGGCGGGGAGCTGTTTTTT
CDR3 protein: CASSLSGGELFF

J gene: TRBJ1-2
D gene: TRBD1
CDR3 length: 14
clone size: NA
V gene: TRBV10-3
CDR3 DNA: TGTGCCATCAGTGAGATACAGGGGGCGGATGGCTACACCTTC
CDR3 protein: CAISEIQGADGYTF

J gene: TRBJ2-6
D gene: TRBD2
CDR3 length: 17
clone size: NA
V gene: TRBV13
CDR3 DNA: TGTGCCAGCAGCTTGAGCAGGGAGGGGAATGGGGCCAACGTCCTGACTTTC
CDR3 protein: CASSLSREGNGANVLTF

J gene: TRBJ2-3
D gene: NA
CDR3 length: 14
clone size: NA
V gene: TRBV19
CDR3 DNA: TGTGCCAGCAAAGAGACCTTTAGCACAGATACGCAGTATTTT
CDR3 protein: CASKETFSTDTQYF

J gene: TRBJ1-5
D gene: NA
CDR3 length: 15
clone size: NA
V gene: TRBV7-2
CDR3 DNA: TGTGCCAGCAGCTTCTCAACAGGTAGCAATCAGCCCCAGCATTTT
CDR3 protein: CASSFSTGSNQPQHF

J gene: TRBJ2-1
D gene: NA
CDR3 length: 12
clone size: few
V gene: TRBV10-3
CDR3 DNA: TGTGCCATCAGTGAGTCGACCGGGACCCCACTCTTC
CDR3 protein: CAISESTGTPLF

J gene: TRBJ1-2
D gene: NA
CDR3 length: 15
clone size: NA
V gene: TRBV6-1
CDR3 DNA: TGTGCCAGCAGTGATAAGGGGCAGGGATCTTATGGCTACACCTTC
CDR3 protein: CASSDKGQGSYGYTF

J gene: TRBJ2-7
D gene: NA
CDR3 length: 15
clone size: few
V gene: TRBV4-1
CDR3 DNA: TGCGCCAGCAGCCAAGTCGGGGCAGGGGGGTACGAGCAGTACTTC
CDR3 protein: CASSQVGAGGYEQYF

J gene: TRBJ2-3
D gene: NA
CDR3 length: 13
clone size: NA
V gene: TRBV6-1
CDR3 DNA: TGTGCCAGCAGGGGGCCAAACACAGATACGCAGTATTTT
CDR3 protein: CASRGPNTDTQYF

J gene: TRBJ1-4
D gene: NA
CDR3 length: 15
clone size: NA
V gene: TRBV5-4
CDR3 DNA: TGTGCCAGCAGCAACGGGGTGGTGCCTAATGAAAAACTGTTTTTT
CDR3 protein: CASSNGVVPNEKLFF

J gene: TRBJ2-3
D gene: NA
CDR3 length: 15
clone size: NA
V gene: TRBV2
CDR3 DNA: TGTGCCAGCAGTGGATCCAGGTCCCCGGTGGATACGCAGTATTTT
CDR3 protein: CASSGSRSPVDTQYF

J gene: TRBJ1-4
D gene: TRBD1
CDR3 length: 15
clone size: NA
V gene: TRBV6-5
CDR3 DNA: TGTGCCAGCGGAGGACAGGGGCGAGCTAATGAAAAACTGTTTTTT
CDR3 protein: CASGGQGRANEKLFF

J gene: TRBJ1-4
D gene: NA
CDR3 length: 15
clone size: many
V gene: TRBV6-6
CDR3 DNA: TGTGCCAGCAGTGACCGGGACCAGGGAAATGAAAAACTGTTTTTT
CDR3 protein: CASSDRDQGNEKLFF

J gene: TRBJ1-2
D gene: NA
CDR3 length: 16
clone size: few
V gene: TRBV29-1
CDR3 DNA: TGCAGCGTTGCGAAGGACCTCGGGATACCAAACTATGGCTACACCTTC
CDR3 protein: CSVAKDLGIPNYGYTF

J gene: TRBJ1-4
D gene: NA
CDR3 length: 15
clone size: NA
V gene: TRBV11-2
CDR3 DNA: TGTGCCAGCAGCCGCGGCGACAGGTCGAGCGAAAAACTGTTTTTT
CDR3 protein: CASSRGDRSSEKLFF

J gene: TRBJ2-3
D gene: NA
CDR3 length: 16
clone size: once
V gene: TRBV21-1
CDR3 DNA: TGTGCCAGCAGCAAGGGCGGATCCCTCAGCACAGATACGCAGTATTTT
CDR3 protein: CASSKGGSLSTDTQYF

J gene: TRBJ1-5
D gene: TRBD1
CDR3 length: 15
clone size: NA
V gene: TRBV28
CDR3 DNA: TGTGCCAGCAGTTTTGGTCAGGGGGCGAAACAGCCCCAGCATTTT
CDR3 protein: CASSFGQGAKQPQHF

J gene: TRBJ2-7
D gene: TRBD1
CDR3 length: 15
clone size: NA
V gene: TRBV19
CDR3 DNA: TGTGCCAGTAGTATAGTGGGACAGGCCACCTACGAGCAGTACTTC
CDR3 protein: CASSIVGQATYEQYF

J gene: TRBJ2-7
D gene: NA
CDR3 length: 14
clone size: NA
V gene: TRBV5-5
CDR3 DNA: TGTGCCAGCAGCTTGGTGCGGGGCTCCTACGAGCAGTACTTC
CDR3 protein: CASSLVRGSYEQYF

J gene: TRBJ2-7
D gene: TRBD1
CDR3 length: 16
clone size: NA
V gene: TRBV30
CDR3 DNA: TGTGCCTGGAATCCCCTCGGCGGACAGGGTATTGGCGAGCAGTACTTC
CDR3 protein: CAWNPLGGQGIGEQYF

J gene: TRBJ2-5
D gene: NA
CDR3 length: 15
clone size: NA
V gene: TRBV6-5
CDR3 DNA: TGTGCCAGCAGTTACTCGTGGGTTAGGTTGGAGACCCAGTACTTC
CDR3 protein: CASSYSWVRLETQYF

J gene: TRBJ2-1
D gene: TRBD1
CDR3 length: 13
clone size: NA
V gene: TRBV29-1
CDR3 DNA: TGCAGCGGGGACAGGGGCGATGGAGTTGAGCAGTTCTTC
CDR3 protein: CSGDRGDGVEQFF

J gene: TRBJ1-1
D gene: TRBD1
CDR3 length: 14
clone size: NA
V gene: TRBV5-1
CDR3 DNA: TGCGCCAGCAGCTCAACAGGGGGATTGGATGAAGCTTTCTTT
CDR3 protein: CASSSTGGLDEAFF

J gene: TRBJ1-2
D gene: NA
CDR3 length: 13
clone size: NA
V gene: TRBV27
CDR3 DNA: TGTGCCAGCAGCACAACGCCGGGGTATGGCTACACCTTC
CDR3 protein: CASSTTPGYGYTF

J gene: TRBJ1-1
D gene: NA
CDR3 length: 13
clone size: few
V gene: TRBV7-8
CDR3 DNA: TGTGCCAGCAGCTTAAGAGGGGGGACTGAAGCTTTCTTT
CDR3 protein: CASSLRGGTEAFF

J gene: TRBJ1-4
D gene: NA
CDR3 length: 13
clone size: NA
V gene: TRBV6-6
CDR3 DNA: TGTGCCAGCAGTCCCAATCCGGGGCTCGGACTGTTTTTT
CDR3 protein: CASSPNPGLGLFF

J gene: TRBJ2-3
D gene: NA
CDR3 length: 14
clone size: once
V gene: TRBV19
CDR3 DNA: TGTGCCAGTAGTCGGTTGTCTGGAACAGATACGCAGTATTTT
CDR3 protein: CASSRLSGTDTQYF

J gene: TRBJ2-1
D gene: TRBD1
CDR3 length: 15
clone size: NA
V gene: TRBV30
CDR3 DNA: TGTGCCTGGAGCCTCCATGCAGGGGGCAGGAATGAGCAGTTCTTC
CDR3 protein: CAWSLHAGGRNEQFF

J gene: TRBJ2-7
D gene: TRBD1
CDR3 length: 15
clone size: NA
V gene: TRBV5-1
CDR3 DNA: TGCGCCAGCATGGGCATACAGGGGAACACCTACGAGCAGTACTTC
CDR3 protein: CASMGIQGNTYEQYF

J gene: TRBJ2-3
D gene: NA
CDR3 length: 19
clone size: NA
V gene: TRBV5-4
CDR3 DNA: TGTGCCAGCAGCTCGCACCCTTTTATAGCGGCGGGACTCACAGATACGCAGTATTTT
CDR3 protein: CASSSHPFIAAGLTDTQYF

J gene: TRBJ2-7
D gene: NA
CDR3 length: 15
clone size: NA
V gene: TRBV5-4
CDR3 DNA: TGTGCCAGCAGCTTGGGGGGAACAGGGATCTACGAGCAGTACTTC
CDR3 protein: CASSLGGTGIYEQYF